This T cell receptor beta chain was retrieved from a study of blood T cell repertoires in COVID-19. Original processing methods: Estimation of nucleated cell counts was performed using reference gene primer amplification. Profiling relied on immunoSEQ multiplex PCR, and the TCRdb table lists in-frame clones only, not all of them. That table gives V, J and clone size, and the DNA gave D and trimming. This table holds fewer than 500,000 clones, roughly 86% found once. Cohort 3 donors were reported recovered after two negative PCRs, clearance, or symptom resolution. The germline gives CDR1 MNHEY, CDR2 SVGAGI. With 9 bases clipped from V and 3 bases from J, the junction kept 7 bases outside the gene matches. The length of the CDR3 is 13 residues.

The chain links TRBV6-5 to TRBJ2-7; 8 bases agree with TRBD1. Sequences were obtained from PBMCs or T cells enriched from blood (not recorded which). The origin of this receptor is a man aged 30-40 years who had recovered from COVID-19. CDR3 DNA sequence: TGTGCCAGTGGGACAGGCCCGGACTACGAGCAGTACTTC. Its protein product is CASGTGPDYEQYF.